This TCR beta chain was sequenced in a study of blood T cell repertoires in COVID-19. Study-wide context: Donors in the United States, Italy and Spain gave samples during acute or convalescent COVID-19. Sources were T cells, B-cell-depleted T cells, or PBMCs; the material itself was cDNA or gDNA.

Sequencing was performed with immunoSEQ multiplex PCR; in TCRdb, only in-frame clones are kept and a portion is missing. The sample yields some 93,000 clones, just under 85% seen once. This clone was seen only a few times. This sample also contains other DNA sequences that code for the same CDR3. With 7 bases removed from V and 2 bases from J, the gap between germline ends came to 7 bases. The CDR3 covers 12 residues. The germline CDR1 and CDR2 sequences are KGHDR and SFDVKD. This receptor was taken from a man between 65 and 79 years old with acute or convalescent COVID-19. The chain links TRBV24-1 to TRBJ1-1, with a tentative D call TRBD1 (6 bases). Sequencing input: peripheral blood. The CDR3 DNA sequence: TGTGCCACCAGGGACAGAAACACTGAAGCTTTCTTT. It codes for CATRDRNTEAFF.